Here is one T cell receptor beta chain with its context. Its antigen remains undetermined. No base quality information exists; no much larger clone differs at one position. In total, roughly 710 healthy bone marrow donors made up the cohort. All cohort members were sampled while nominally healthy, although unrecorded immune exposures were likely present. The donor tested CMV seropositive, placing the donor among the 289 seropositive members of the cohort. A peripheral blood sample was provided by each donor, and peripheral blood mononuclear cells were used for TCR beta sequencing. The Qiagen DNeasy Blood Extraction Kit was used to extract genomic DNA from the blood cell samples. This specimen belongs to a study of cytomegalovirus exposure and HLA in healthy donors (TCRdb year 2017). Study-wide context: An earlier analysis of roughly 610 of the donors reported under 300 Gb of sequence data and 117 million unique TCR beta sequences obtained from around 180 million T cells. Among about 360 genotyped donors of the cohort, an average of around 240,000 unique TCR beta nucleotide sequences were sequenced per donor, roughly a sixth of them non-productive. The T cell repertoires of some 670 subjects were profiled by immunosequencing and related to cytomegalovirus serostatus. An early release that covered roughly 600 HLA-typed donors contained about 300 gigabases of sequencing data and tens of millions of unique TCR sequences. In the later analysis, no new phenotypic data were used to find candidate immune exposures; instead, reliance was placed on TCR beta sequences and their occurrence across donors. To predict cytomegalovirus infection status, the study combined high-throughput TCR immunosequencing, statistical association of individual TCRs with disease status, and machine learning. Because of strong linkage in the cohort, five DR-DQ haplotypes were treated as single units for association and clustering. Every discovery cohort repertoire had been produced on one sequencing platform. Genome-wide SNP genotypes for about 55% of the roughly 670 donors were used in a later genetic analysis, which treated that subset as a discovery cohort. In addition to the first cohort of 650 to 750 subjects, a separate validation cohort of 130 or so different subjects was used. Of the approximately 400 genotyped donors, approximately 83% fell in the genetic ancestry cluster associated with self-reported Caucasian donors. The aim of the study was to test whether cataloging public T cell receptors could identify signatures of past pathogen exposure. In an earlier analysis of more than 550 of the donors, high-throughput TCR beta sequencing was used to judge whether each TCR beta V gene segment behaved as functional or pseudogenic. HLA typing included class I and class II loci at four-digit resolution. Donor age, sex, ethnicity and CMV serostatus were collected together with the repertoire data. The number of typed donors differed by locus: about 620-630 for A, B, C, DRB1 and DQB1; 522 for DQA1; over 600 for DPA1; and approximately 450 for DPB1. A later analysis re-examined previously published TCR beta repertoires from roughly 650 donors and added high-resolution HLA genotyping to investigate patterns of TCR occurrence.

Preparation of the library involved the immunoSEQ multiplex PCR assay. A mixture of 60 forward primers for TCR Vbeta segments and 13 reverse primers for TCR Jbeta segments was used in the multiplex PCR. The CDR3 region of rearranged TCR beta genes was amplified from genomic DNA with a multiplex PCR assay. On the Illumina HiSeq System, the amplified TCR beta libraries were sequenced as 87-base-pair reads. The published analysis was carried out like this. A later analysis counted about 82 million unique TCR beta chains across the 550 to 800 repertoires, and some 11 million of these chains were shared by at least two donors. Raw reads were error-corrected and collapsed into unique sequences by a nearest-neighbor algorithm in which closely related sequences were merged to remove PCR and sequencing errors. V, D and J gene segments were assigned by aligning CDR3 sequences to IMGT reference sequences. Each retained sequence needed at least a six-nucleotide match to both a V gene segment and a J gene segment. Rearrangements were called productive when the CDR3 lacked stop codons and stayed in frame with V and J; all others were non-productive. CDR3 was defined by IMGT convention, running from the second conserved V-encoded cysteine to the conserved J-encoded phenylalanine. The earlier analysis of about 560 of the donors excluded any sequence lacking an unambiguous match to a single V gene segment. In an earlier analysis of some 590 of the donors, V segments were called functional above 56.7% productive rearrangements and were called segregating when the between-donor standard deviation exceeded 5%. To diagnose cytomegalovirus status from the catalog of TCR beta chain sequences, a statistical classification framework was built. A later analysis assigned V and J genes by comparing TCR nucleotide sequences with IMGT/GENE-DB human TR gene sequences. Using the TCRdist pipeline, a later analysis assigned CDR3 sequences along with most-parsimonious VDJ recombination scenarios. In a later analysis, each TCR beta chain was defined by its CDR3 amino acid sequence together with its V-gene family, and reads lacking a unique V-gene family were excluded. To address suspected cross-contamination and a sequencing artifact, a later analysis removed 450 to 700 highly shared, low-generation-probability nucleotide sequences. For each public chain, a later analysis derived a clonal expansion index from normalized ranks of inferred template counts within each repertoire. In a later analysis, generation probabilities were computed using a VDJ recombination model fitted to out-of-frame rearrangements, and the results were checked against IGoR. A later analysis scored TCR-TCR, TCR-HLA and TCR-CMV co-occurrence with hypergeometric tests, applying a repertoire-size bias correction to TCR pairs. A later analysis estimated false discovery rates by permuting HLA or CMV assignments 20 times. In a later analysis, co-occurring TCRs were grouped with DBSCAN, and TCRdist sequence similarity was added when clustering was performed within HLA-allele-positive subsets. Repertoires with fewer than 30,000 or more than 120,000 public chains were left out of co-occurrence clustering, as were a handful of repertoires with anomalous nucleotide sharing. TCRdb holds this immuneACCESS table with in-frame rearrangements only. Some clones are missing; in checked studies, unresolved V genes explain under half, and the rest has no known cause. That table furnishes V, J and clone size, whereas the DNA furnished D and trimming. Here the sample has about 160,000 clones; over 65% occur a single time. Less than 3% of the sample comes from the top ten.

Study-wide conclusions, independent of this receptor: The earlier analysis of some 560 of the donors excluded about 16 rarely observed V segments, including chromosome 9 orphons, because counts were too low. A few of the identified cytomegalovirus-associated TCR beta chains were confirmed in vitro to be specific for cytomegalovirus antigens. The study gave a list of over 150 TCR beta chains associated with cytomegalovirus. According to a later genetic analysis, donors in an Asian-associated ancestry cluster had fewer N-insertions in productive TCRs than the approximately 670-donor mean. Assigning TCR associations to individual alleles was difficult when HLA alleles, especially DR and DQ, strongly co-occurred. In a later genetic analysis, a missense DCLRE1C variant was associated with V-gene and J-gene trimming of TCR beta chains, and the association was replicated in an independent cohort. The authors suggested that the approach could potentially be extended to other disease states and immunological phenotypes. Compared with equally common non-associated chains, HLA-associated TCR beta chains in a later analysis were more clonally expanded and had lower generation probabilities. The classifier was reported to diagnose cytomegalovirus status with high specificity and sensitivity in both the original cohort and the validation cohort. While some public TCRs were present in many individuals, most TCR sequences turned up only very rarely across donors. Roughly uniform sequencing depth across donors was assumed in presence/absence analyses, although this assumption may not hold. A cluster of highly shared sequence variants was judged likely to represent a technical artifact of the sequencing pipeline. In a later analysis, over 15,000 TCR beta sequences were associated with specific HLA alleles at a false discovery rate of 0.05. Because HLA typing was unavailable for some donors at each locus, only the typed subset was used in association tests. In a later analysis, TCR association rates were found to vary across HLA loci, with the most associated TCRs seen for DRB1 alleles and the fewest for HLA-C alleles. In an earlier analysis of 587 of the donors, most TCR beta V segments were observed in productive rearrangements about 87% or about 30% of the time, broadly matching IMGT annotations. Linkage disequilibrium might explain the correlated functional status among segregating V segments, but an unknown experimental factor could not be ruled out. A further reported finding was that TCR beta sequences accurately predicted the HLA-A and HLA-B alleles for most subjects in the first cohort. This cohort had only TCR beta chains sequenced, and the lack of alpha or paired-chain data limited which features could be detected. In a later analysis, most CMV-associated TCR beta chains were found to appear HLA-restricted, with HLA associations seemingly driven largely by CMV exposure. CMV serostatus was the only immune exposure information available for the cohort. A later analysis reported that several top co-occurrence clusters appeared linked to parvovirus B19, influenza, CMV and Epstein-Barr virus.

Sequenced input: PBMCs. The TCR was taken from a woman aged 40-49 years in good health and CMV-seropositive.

The CDR3 sequence is CASSLGPPRAYEQYF. In nucleotides, the sequence is TGTGCCAGCAGCTTGGGGCCTCCAAGAGCCTACGAGCAGTACTTC. The V and J genes are TRBV7-2 and TRBJ2-7; TRBD1 is possibly the D segment (5 matching bases). Looking up the germline V gene yields CDR1 SGHTA and CDR2 FQGNSA. The CDR3 goes from the cysteine to the phenylalanine over 15 residues. The read is trimmed to its CDR3 DNA, 45 bases read in frame from base 1. The trim is 3 bases for V and 2 bases for J, with a gap of 14 bases between the germline ends.